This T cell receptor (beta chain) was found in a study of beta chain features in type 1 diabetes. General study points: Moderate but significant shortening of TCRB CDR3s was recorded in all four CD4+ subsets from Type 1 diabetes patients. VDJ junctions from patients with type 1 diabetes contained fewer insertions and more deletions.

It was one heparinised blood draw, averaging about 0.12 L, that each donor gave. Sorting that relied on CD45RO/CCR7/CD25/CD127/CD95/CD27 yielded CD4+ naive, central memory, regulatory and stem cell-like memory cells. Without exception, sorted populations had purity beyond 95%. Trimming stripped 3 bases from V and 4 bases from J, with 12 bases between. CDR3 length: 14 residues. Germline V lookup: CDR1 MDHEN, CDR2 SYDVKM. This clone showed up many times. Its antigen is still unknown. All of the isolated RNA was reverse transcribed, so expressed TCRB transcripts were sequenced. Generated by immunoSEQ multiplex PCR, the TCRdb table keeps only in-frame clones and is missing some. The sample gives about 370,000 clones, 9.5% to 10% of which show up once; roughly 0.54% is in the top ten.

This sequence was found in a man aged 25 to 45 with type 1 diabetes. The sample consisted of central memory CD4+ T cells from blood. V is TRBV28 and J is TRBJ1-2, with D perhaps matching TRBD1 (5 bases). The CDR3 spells CASSLEGKGYGYTF. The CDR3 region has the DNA TGTGCCAGCAGTTTGGAGGGGAAGGGCTATGGCTACACCTTC.